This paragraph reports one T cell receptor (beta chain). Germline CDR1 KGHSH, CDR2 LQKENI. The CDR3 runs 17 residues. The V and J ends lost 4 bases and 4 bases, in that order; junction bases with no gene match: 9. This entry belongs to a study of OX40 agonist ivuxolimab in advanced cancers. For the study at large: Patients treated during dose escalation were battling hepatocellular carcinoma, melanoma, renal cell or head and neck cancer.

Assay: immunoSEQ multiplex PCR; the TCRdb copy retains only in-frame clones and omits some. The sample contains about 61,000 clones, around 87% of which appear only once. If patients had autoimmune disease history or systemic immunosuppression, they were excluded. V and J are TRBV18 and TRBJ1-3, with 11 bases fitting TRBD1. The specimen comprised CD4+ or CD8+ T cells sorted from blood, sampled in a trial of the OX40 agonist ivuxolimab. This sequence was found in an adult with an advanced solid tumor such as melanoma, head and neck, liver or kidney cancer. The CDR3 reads CASSRSGTGGRGNTIYF. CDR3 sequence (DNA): TGTGCCAGCTCACGATCCGGGACAGGGGGGAGAGGAAACACCATATATTTT.